This T cell receptor (beta chain) is from a study of T-cell memory formation after mild COVID-19 (dated by TCRdb to the early 2020s). For the study in its entirety: Most TCR sequence clusters were specific to one of the two donors. Longitudinal TCRalpha and TCRbeta repertoire sequencing tracked T-cell clones expanding and contracting after mild COVID-19 in a couple of donors. The cohort was made up of two young adult volunteers, one female and one male, who were previously healthy.

The paper as a whole reports these results and caveats: Only two mild cases were covered by the study, and larger cohorts that include severe cases with pre-infection samples were considered necessary. Contracting CD4+ clones were found mainly in CM and EM memory subsets, while CD8+ clones were enriched in EMRA. Whether the second-wave clones peaking on day 37 were SARS-CoV-2 specific was not confirmed. From day 15 to 85, contracting clones showed balanced CD4/CD8 phenotypes, whereas a second wave of clones that expanded from day 15 to 37 leaned towards CD4+. Some responding clones were detected in pre-infection memory, which suggested that pre-existing cross-reactive memory T cells had joined the SARS-CoV-2 response.

This clonotype was seen a few times. Its recognized antigen is unknown. No base quality information exists; no much larger clone differs at one position. The sequencer was an Illumina NovaSeq 6000. cDNA libraries for TCRalpha and TCRbeta were prepared by 5'RACE using constant-segment primers, with sample barcodes and unique molecular identifiers added. Trizol reagent was used to extract RNA from every sample. Amplification of the libraries took two PCR steps, and the second step added a second sample barcode plus Illumina TruSeq adapters. Libraries were sequenced on an Illumina NovaSeq with 2 x 150 bp paired-end reads. The published analysis was carried out like this. The reads were demultiplexed and collapsed into UMI-guided consensus sequences using migec v1.2.7. Using mixcr v2.1.11, UMI consensuses were aligned to TRA and TRB V and J templates and then assembled into clonotypes. Clonotypes were classified as expanded or contracted when called significant by both edgeR and NoisET, with noise models trained on biological replicates. For edgeR calls, the cutoffs were a false discovery rate-adjusted p below 0.01 and a log2 fold-change threshold of 1. As an exploratory analysis of dynamics, max-normalized trajectories of the 1000 most abundant clonotypes were examined with PCA combined with hierarchical clustering. Separately sequenced CD4+ and CD8+ repertoires were used to assign the CD4 or CD8 phenotype of responding clones. The public reads were run again by TCRdb, first through fastp at Q25 and then through MiXCR, and only productive beta chains were kept. Duplicate CDR3 protein sequences are folded into a single record with the most common DNA and genes. These V and J calls rely on TCRdb rather than the paper's analysis. The sample table holds 270,000 or so distinct CDR3 sequences, of which 16% were seen once. Under 25% of the sample is held by the ten biggest clonotypes.

Ficoll-Paque density gradient centrifugation was the method used to isolate PBMCs. After removal of 1 base from V and 9 bases from J, the junction retains 3 bases not matched to a gene. The CDR3 holds 14 amino acids from the cysteine to the phenylalanine. Only the CDR3 portion is preserved as DNA: 42 bases, with reading frame beginning at the first base. Reading the germline V gene gives CDR1 LGHNA and CDR2 YSLEER. Here the chain combines TRBV4-3 and TRBJ2-1; a stretch of 10 junction bases matches TRBD2. The sequence was obtained from a man between 18 and 29 years old who had mild COVID-19 (a few samples of this study predate the infection). The sample titles of this study are shuffled in the database, so cell type and time point are left out; the donor was told from shared clones. Sequences were obtained from PBMCs or a T cell subset sorted from them (not recorded which). In nucleotides, the sequence is TGCGCCAGCAGCCAAGGGGGACTAGCGCGTGAGCAGTTCTTC. Protein translation: CASSQGGLAREQFF.